Presented here are 20 T cell receptor beta chains from one specimen sequenced in a study of T cells expressing NK-cell markers. TCRdb reprocessed the 5' RACE reads and reports one entry per CDR3 protein, with no DNA. Its clone listing holds 400,000 to 450,000 distinct CDR3 sequences. Sequencing was done on a sample of blood T cells: a sorted CD56 or NKG2C T cell subset, CD4+ or CD8+ T cells, or bulk PBMC T cells (not recorded which). These receptors originate from a woman between 18 and 75 years old in good health.

This sequence joins TRBV20-1 and TRBJ2-7. This CDR3 region has 13 residues. Germline CDR1 is DFQATT and CDR2 is SNEGSKA (reference sequence). The CDR3 region is CSAQPNYSYEQYF.

This CDR3 reads CASSPVENEQFF. The V and J genes are TRBV18 and TRBJ2-1. Germline loops: CDR1 KGHSH, CDR2 LQKENI. This CDR3 has 12 amino acids.

This chain links TRBV20-1 with TRBJ1-4; TCRdb's D gene call, TRBD1, goes unchecked for lack of DNA. Germline V gene data show CDR1 as DFQATT and CDR2 as SNEGSKA (reference sequence). The CDR3 is 14 residues long. The CDR3 reads CSAREPGSGEKLFF.

The chain couples TRBV11-1 to TRBJ2-2; TCRdb names TRBD2, which stays unverified in the absence of DNA. The CDR3 loop spans 18 amino acids. The germline CDR1 and CDR2 sequences are SGHAT and FQDESV (reference sequence). CDR3 region: CASSLENLAGVFGGELFF.

The rearrangement links TRBV20-1 to TRBJ2-1; the D gene TCRdb calls, TRBD1, cannot be checked with no DNA. CDR1 and CDR2 from the germline V gene are DFQATT and SNEGSKA (reference sequence). This CDR3 spans 21 amino acids. This CDR3 is CSAREDAILLGVPSSYNEQFF.

The genes are TRBV4-3 and TRBJ2-3; TCRdb indicates TRBD1, and absent DNA this call remains unverified. This CDR3 has 18 amino acids. Germline V gene sequence: CDR1 LGHNA, CDR2 YSLEER. CDR3: CASSQDLGGAPFTDTQYF.

The V gene is TRBV9, the J gene TRBJ1-5; TCRdb's D call, TRBD1, is unchecked because there is no DNA. CDR3 length equals 15 residues. In germline, CDR1 is SGDLS, CDR2 YYNGEE. The CDR3 loop is CASSEGAGSNQPQHF.

The CDR3: CSARVTGIMNQPQHF. This rearrangement joins TRBV20-1 to TRBJ1-5; TCRdb gives TRBD1 as the D gene, but with no DNA this cannot be confirmed. CDR1 is DFQATT and CDR2 is SNEGSKA in the germline V gene (reference sequence). The CDR3 length is 15 residues.

The genes are TRBV21-1 and TRBJ2-1; without DNA, the TCRdb call of TRBD1 cannot be checked. TRBV21-1 is reported as a pseudogene. The CDR3 covers 16 residues. The CDR3: CASNKIRDIPFGEQFF.

The chain has TRBV20-1 and TRBJ2-5; TCRdb proposes TRBD1, but this gene call is untestable without DNA. Germline CDR1 and CDR2: DFQATT and SNEGSKA (reference sequence). There are 13 residues in the CDR3. The CDR3 loop is CSAREGTEETQYF.

V gene TRBV27 combines with J gene TRBJ2-5; TCRdb selects TRBD1, and the lack of DNA leaves this call unchecked. CDR3 length: 14 residues. Germline V CDR1 and CDR2: MNHEY, SMNVEV (reference sequence). Here the CDR3 reads CASSVQGARETQYF.

The genes are TRBV9 and TRBJ2-1; TCRdb reports TRBD1, a call that lacks DNA to check it against. In germline, CDR1 is SGDLS, CDR2 YYNGEE. The CDR3 runs 15 residues. The CDR3 loop reads CASSVLVGAGNEQFF.

The V gene is TRBV18, the J gene TRBJ2-1; TCRdb selects TRBD1, and the lack of DNA leaves this call unchecked. CDR3 length: 16 amino acids. Germline V gene lookup returns CDR1 KGHSH and CDR2 LQKENI. The CDR3 region is CASSPAADSPLDEQFF.

J is TRBJ2-7 and V is TRBV7-6. Germline lookup yields CDR1 SGHVS and CDR2 FNYEAQ. This CDR3 has 16 residues. CDR3 region: CASSSRRTGSSYEQYF.

V gene TRBV15 combines with J gene TRBJ2-7. Germline assignment: CDR1 LNHNV and CDR2 YYDKDF (reference sequence). There are 16 residues in the CDR3. This CDR3 reads CATSKDPQRSSYEQYF.

The chain carries TRBV6-1 and TRBJ1-2; with no DNA, the TCRdb D assignment of TRBD1 cannot be verified. Looked up from germline, CDR1 is MNHNS and CDR2 is SASEGT. The CDR3 spans 14 residues. The CDR3 here is CASSEATLGSGYTF.

The rearrangement uses TRBV12-3 or TRBV12-4 and TRBJ2-7; TCRdb calls TRBD2, which cannot be checked without DNA. The CDR3 has 16 residues. The CDR3 loop is CASSLGGGSGRYEQYF.

This rearrangement joins TRBV11-2 to TRBJ2-2; TCRdb calls TRBD1, which cannot be checked without DNA. The CDR3 has 16 residues. Germline values: CDR1 SGHAT, CDR2 FQNNGV. This chain's CDR3 is CASSTLSTGYTGELFF. The complete variable domain, with remaining parts taken from reference TRBV11-2 and TRBJ2-2, reads EAGVAQSPRYKIIEKRQSVAFWCNPISGHATLYWYQQILGQGPKLLIQFQNNGVVDDSQLPKDRFSAERLKGVDSTLKIQPAKLEDSAVYLCASSTLSTGYTGELFFGEGSRLTVL.

The chain is built from TRBV6-5 and TRBJ2-7; there is no DNA to check the TCRdb D call of TRBD2. The CDR3 sequence is 14 residues long. Germline V gene sequence: CDR1 MNHEY, CDR2 SVGAGI. The CDR3 loop reads CASSYVREVREQYF.

This chain connects TRBV30 to TRBJ1-1. The CDR3 contains 12 residues. CDR1 is GTSNPN and CDR2 is SVGIG in the germline V gene (reference sequence). The CDR3 loop is CAWMDRESSAFF.